The clone carrying this TCR beta chain was observed many times. Its specificity is not known. This specimen comes from a study of T-cell reconstitution after alpha-beta-depleted transplantation in children. Study conclusions and caveats: There were reportedly several hundred expanded graft clones from which alpha-beta T cells came about two months after transplant. High day-60 TCRbeta diversity in some patients came from surviving recipient T cells and thymic progenitors. Most T-cell counts and diversity one year after the transplant came from T cells that were newly produced.

CDR3 size: 17 residues. Germline-derived CDR1 and CDR2 are LNHNV and YYDKDF (reference sequence). V was clipped by 1 base and J by 5 bases; unmatched bases: 8. The TCRbeta library was prepared with unique molecular identifiers. TCRdb independently ran MiXCR on the PCR reads; one entry per CDR3 protein. The table includes about 640,000 distinct CDR3 sequences, 10% to 15% detected once. V and J are TRBV15 and TRBJ2-3; 11 bases map to TRBD2. The TCR sequence derives from a male patient aged 10 to 17 who had a stem cell transplant for acute myeloid leukemia, so the T cells may come from the graft donor. The material sequenced was PBMCs, mostly from graft donor cells, taken 360 days after TCRalphabeta/CD19-depleted stem cell transplant. CDR3 in DNA: TGTGCCACCAGCAGAGCCCAACTAGCGGGAGTCATAGATACGCAGTATTTT. The encoded protein is CATSRAQLAGVIDTQYF.